This record covers a single T cell receptor (beta chain). What it recognizes is unknown. TCRdb re-called the reads with MiXCR, one entry per CDR3 protein. The sample holds hundreds of thousands of distinct CDR3 sequences, about two fifths seen once. The sample originates from a study of T cell repertoires in cytomegalovirus infection. About the research overall: Selected CMV epitopes included recently identified HLA-C-restricted ones as well as well-studied HLA-B-restricted ones. Shared public TCR beta signatures pointed to both CMV infection and a matching HLA type.

Germline V CDR1 and CDR2: LGHNT, FRNRAP. The CDR3 contains 15 residues. The junction had 10 bases not matched to a gene; V was cut back by 5 bases and J by 5 bases. Study-wide findings and caveats: Individuals carrying CMV plus the relevant HLA were identified by cumulative frequency of public TCR beta families.

This chain connects TRBV12-5 to TRBJ2-7; 9 bases match TRBD2. Material: cultured PBMCs, obtained from culture after CMV antigen stimulation. The TCR sequence derives from a human donor in good health (CMV status not recorded). Some clones in this sample may be carry-over from other donors' samples. CDR3 DNA sequence: TGTGCTAGTGGTACCTTACGAGCGGGAGGCCACGAGCAGTACTTC. Its translation is CASGTLRAGGHEQYF.